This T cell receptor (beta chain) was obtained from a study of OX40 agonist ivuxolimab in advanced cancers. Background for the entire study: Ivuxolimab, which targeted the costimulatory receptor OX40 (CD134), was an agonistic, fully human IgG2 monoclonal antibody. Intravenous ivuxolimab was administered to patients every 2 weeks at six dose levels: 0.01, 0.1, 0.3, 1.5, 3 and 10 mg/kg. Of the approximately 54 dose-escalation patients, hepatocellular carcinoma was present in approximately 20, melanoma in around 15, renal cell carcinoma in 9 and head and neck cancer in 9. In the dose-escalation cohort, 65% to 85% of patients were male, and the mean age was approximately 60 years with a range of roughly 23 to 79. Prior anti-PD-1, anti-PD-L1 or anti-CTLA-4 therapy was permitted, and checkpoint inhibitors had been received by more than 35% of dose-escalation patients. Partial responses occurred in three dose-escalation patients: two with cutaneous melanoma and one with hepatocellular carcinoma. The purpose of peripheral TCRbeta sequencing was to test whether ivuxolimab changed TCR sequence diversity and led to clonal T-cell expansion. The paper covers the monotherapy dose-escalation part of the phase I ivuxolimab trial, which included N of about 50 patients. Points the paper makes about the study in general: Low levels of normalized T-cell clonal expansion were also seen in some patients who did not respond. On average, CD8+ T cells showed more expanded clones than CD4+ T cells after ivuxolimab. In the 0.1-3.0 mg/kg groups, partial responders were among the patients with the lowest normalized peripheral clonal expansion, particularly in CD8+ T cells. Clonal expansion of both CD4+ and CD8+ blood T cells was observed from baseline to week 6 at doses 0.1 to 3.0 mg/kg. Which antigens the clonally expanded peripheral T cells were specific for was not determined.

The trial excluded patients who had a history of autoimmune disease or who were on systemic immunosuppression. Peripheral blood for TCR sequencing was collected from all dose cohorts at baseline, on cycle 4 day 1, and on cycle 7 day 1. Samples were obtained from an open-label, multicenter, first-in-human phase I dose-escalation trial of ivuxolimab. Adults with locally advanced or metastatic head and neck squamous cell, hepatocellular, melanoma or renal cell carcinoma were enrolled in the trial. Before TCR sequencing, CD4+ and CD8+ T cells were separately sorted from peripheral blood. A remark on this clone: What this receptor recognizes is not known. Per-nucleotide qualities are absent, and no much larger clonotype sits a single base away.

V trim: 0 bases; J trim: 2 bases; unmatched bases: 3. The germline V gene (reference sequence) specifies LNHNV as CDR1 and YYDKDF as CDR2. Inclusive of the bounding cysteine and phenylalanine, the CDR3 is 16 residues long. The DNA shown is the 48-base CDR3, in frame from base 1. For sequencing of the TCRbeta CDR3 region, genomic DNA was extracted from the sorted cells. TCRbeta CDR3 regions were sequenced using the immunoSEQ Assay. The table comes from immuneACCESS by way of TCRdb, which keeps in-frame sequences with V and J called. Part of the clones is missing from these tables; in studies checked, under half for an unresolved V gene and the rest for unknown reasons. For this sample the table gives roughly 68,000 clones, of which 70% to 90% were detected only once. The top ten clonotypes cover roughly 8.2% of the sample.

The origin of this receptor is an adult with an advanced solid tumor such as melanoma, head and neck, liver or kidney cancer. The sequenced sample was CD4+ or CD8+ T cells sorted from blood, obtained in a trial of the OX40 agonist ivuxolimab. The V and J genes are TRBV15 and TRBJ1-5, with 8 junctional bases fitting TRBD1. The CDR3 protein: CATSREQGGGNQPQHF. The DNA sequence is TGTGCCACCAGCAGAGAACAGGGGGGTGGCAATCAGCCCCAGCATTTT.